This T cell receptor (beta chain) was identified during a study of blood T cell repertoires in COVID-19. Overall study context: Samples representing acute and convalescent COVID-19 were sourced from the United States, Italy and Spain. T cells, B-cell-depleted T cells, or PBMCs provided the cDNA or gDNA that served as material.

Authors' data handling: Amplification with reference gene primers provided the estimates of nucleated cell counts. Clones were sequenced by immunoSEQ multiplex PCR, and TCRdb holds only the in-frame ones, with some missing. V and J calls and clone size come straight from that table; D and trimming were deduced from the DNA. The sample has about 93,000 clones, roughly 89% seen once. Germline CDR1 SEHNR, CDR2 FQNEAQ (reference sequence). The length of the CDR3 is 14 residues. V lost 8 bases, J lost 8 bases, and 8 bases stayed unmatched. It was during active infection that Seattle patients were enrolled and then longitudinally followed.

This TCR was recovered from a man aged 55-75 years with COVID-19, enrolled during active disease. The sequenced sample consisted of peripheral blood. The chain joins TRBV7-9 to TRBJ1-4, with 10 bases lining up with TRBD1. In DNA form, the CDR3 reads TGTGCCAGCGACCAGGGGACAGGGGCCGAAAAACTGTTTTTT. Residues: CASDQGTGAEKLFF.